This T cell receptor (beta chain) came from a study of OX40 agonist ivuxolimab in advanced cancers. Germline CDR1 and CDR2: LNHDA and SQIVND (reference sequence). V lost 7 bases to trimming and J lost 4 bases; unmatched junction nucleotides: 7. CDR3 size: 14 residues. Measured with immunoSEQ multiplex PCR; TCRdb has only the in-frame clones, and not every one. The sample consists of about 97,000 clones, roughly nine tenths of them appearing once. The chain links TRBV19 to TRBJ2-7, with 10 bases fitting TRBD2. This receptor was obtained from an adult with an advanced solid tumor such as melanoma, head and neck, liver or kidney cancer. The material sequenced was CD4+ or CD8+ T cells sorted from blood, taken in a trial of the OX40 agonist ivuxolimab. The CDR3 coding sequence is TGTGCCAGTACCCGGACTAGCGGTCCTTACGAGCAGTACTTC. Its translation: CASTRTSGPYEQYF. Looking up the rest from reference TRBV19 and TRBJ2-7 gives the full variable domain: DGGITQSPKYLFRKEGQNVTLSCEQNLNHDAMYWYRQDPGQGLRLIYYSQIVNDFQKGDIAEGYSVSREKKESFPLTVTSAQKNPTAFYLCASTRTSGPYEQYFGPGTRLTVT.